Listed below are T cell receptor beta chains from one sample, sequenced in a study of tumor T cells in aggressive B-cell lymphoma. Data came from immunoSEQ multiplex PCR; TCRdb stores just in-frame clones and leaves some out. This table has approximately 5,300 clones, roughly 87% appearing once. Sequencing was done on a sample of tumor tissue. Every receptor here comes from an adult with diffuse large B cell lymphoma. CDR3s include the opening cysteine and the closing phenylalanine or tryptophan. A D gene is named only where the DNA matches it firmly. The size entry is marked missing in some rows and otherwise reads once, few, many or a size class.

D: -; J: TRBJ1-1; V: TRBV15; size: -; CDR3: CATSRDRGLRTEAFF; DNA: TGTGCCACCAGCAGAGACAGGGGTTTGAGAACTGAAGCTTTCTTT
D: -; J: TRBJ2-2; V: TRBV2; size: -; CDR3: CASSEWVGARGELFF; DNA: TGTGCCAGCAGTGAATGGGTAGGGGCTCGCGGGGAGCTGTTTTTT
D: -; J: TRBJ2-3; V: TRBV6-5; size: -; CDR3: CASRSDFSGTDTQYF; DNA: TGTGCCAGCCGGTCCGACTTTTCGGGCACAGATACGCAGTATTTT
D: -; J: TRBJ2-5; V: TRBV9; size: -; CDR3: CASGVEGGRETQYF; DNA: TGTGCCAGCGGCGTAGAGGGGGGGCGGGAGACCCAGTACTTC
D: -; J: TRBJ1-2; V: TRBV19; size: -; CDR3: CASRLKGVGYTF; DNA: TGTGCCAGTAGACTTAAAGGGGTTGGCTACACCTTC
D: -; J: TRBJ1-1; V: TRBV5-1; size: -; CDR3: CASSLDGMNTEAFF; DNA: TGCGCCAGCAGCTTGGACGGTATGAACACTGAAGCTTTCTTT
D: -; J: TRBJ1-1; V: TRBV4-3; size: once; CDR3: CASSQDWNTEAFF; DNA: TGCGCCAGCAGCCAAGACTGGAACACTGAAGCTTTCTTT
D: -; J: TRBJ1-2; V: TRBV12-2; size: -; CDR3: CASRPLRPTGRYGYTF; DNA: TGTGCAAGTCGCCCCCTGCGCCCGACAGGACGATATGGCTACACCTTC
D: TRBD1; J: TRBJ1-5; V: TRBV28; size: -; CDR3: CASSLTGTGGSNQPQHF; DNA: TGTGCCAGCAGTTTAACGGGGACAGGGGGGAGCAATCAGCCCCAGCATTTT
D: -; J: TRBJ2-3; V: TRBV5-4; size: once; CDR3: CASSLGGGLTDTQYF; DNA: TGTGCCAGCAGCTTAGGTGGAGGGCTGACAGATACGCAGTATTTT
D: -; J: TRBJ1-2; V: TRBV9; size: -; CDR3: CASSAGDTNYGYTF; DNA: TGTGCCAGCAGCGCCGGGGACACGAACTATGGCTACACCTTC
D: -; J: TRBJ1-1; V: TRBV19; size: once; CDR3: CASSEQGGMSTEAFF; DNA: TGTGCCAGTAGTGAACAGGGTGGGATGAGCACTGAAGCTTTCTTT
D: TRBD1; J: TRBJ1-4; V: TRBV7-9; size: -; CDR3: CASSSSRDRGTNEKLFF; DNA: TGTGCCAGCAGCTCGTCCCGGGACAGGGGAACTAATGAAAAACTGTTTTTT
D: TRBD1; J: TRBJ1-2; V: TRBV28; size: -; CDR3: CASSQQGIYGYTF; DNA: TGTGCCAGCAGTCAACAGGGGATCTATGGCTACACCTTC
D: -; J: TRBJ2-1; V: TRBV5-4; size: once; CDR3: CASSLERFPYGEQFF; DNA: TGTGCCAGCAGCTTGGAGCGGTTCCCCTACGGTGAGCAGTTCTTC
D: -; J: TRBJ1-5; V: TRBV6-5; size: -; CDR3: CASSYSRFEPQHF; DNA: TGTGCCAGCAGTTACTCGAGATTTGAGCCCCAGCATTTT
D: -; J: TRBJ1-5; V: TRBV30; size: -; CDR3: CAWEGRGRQPQHF; DNA: TGTGCCTGGGAAGGACGGGGGAGGCAGCCCCAGCATTTT
D: -; J: TRBJ2-2; V: TRBV2; size: -; CDR3: CASNMEGNTGELFF; DNA: TGTGCCAGCAATATGGAGGGCAACACCGGGGAGCTGTTTTTT
D: TRBD2; J: TRBJ2-3; V: TRBV5-1; size: -; CDR3: CASSSLTSGGGDTQYF; DNA: TGCGCCAGCAGCTCCTTGACTAGCGGGGGCGGAGATACGCAGTATTTT
D: -; J: TRBJ1-1; V: TRBV4-3; size: once; CDR3: CASSHPTSGTEAFF; DNA: TGCGCCAGCAGCCATCCTACGTCGGGGACTGAAGCTTTCTTT
D: TRBD2; J: TRBJ2-7; V: TRBV29-1; size: -; CDR3: CSAGLAGGEQYF; DNA: TGCAGCGCCGGACTAGCGGGAGGCGAGCAGTACTTC
D: TRBD1; J: TRBJ1-3; V: TRBV27; size: -; CDR3: CASSLPNRTGSSGNTIYF; DNA: TGTGCCAGCAGTTTACCTAACCGGACAGGTTCGTCGGGAAACACCATATATTTT
D: -; J: TRBJ1-5; V: TRBV27; size: -; CDR3: CASSSGTFSNQPQHF; DNA: TGTGCCAGCAGTTCCGGGACATTTAGCAATCAGCCCCAGCATTTT
D: TRBD1; J: TRBJ1-1; V: TRBV5-6; size: -; CDR3: CASSLWGQGAAEAFF; DNA: TGTGCCAGCAGCTTGTGGGGACAGGGGGCGGCTGAAGCTTTCTTT